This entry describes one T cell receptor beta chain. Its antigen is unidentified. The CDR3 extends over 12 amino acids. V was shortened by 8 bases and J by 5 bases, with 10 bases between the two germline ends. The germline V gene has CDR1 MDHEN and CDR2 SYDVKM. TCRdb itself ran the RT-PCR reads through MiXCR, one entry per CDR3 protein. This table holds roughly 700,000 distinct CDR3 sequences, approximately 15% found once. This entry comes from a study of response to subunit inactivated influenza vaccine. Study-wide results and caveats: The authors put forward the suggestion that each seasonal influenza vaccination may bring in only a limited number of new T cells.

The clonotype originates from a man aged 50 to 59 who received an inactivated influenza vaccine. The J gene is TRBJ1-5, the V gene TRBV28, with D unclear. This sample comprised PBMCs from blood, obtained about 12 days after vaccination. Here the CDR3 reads CASLVRDQPQHF. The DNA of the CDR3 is TGTGCCAGCCTAGTAAGGGATCAGCCCCAGCATTTT.